The TCR beta chain described here comes from a study of regulatory dendritic cells for organ transplantation. Germline CDR1 is LNHNV and CDR2 is YYDKDF (reference sequence). Trimming took off 0 bases at V and 5 bases at J, with 7 bases between the two ends. This CDR3 has 13 residues. The table came from immunoSEQ multiplex PCR; TCRdb's copy has only in-frame clones and leaves some out. The sample contains 25,000 to 30,000 clones, about three quarters of which appear only once. V and J are TRBV15 and TRBJ2-5; D gene uncertain. The specimen sequenced was memory CD4+ T cells from blood. The sample's subset: CD45RO+ memory T cells. The TCR was taken from a human donor in good health. The CDR3 here is CATSRDLVETQYF. CDR3 nucleotide sequence: TGTGCCACCAGCAGAGATCTCGTGGAGACCCAGTACTTC.